Given below is one T cell receptor (beta chain) in context. There is no known antigen for this receptor. No much larger clonotype is one base removed from it; base qualities were not supplied. These data come from a study of CD8 T cells in Susac syndrome (dated by TCRdb to between 2017 and 2020). Background for the entire study: Whether CD8+ T cell activation and differentiation in Susac syndrome was antigen driven was tested using repertoire sequencing. Overall study results and their limits: The TCR sequencing and HLA analysis was acknowledged to have included a relatively small number of individuals.

V is trimmed back by 3 bases and J by 8 bases, and the junction contains 4 bases that no gene match accounts for. Measured from the cysteine to the phenylalanine, the CDR3 is 14 residues long. Only the CDR3 part of the read is kept: 42 bases, read in frame from the first base. According to the germline V gene (reference sequence), CDR1 reads MNHEY and CDR2 reads SMNVEV. Peripheral blood CD8+ and CD4+ T cells from healthy donors, Susac syndrome patients and multiple sclerosis patients were profiled using high-throughput TCR beta sequencing. Healthy donors were included as age- and sex-matched controls. Bulk CD8+ and CD4+ T cells were purified magnetically by negative isolation, whereas CD8+ TEMRA cells were enriched by FACS. Blood was collected in EDTA tubes and processed within 24 hours, with PBMCs isolated through density gradient centrifugation. PBMCs destined for TCR sequencing were cryopreserved in liquid nitrogen and later thawed in a 37 °C water bath. Purity of sorted or isolated CD4+, CD8+ and CD8+ TEMRA cells was at least 90%.

RNA was extracted using the RNeasy kit, and about 0.45 to 1 ug of the RNA was reverse transcribed with random hexamers. The immunoSEQ multiplex PCR assay, which covers 54 Vbeta and 13 Jbeta segments, was used to amplify TCR beta CDR3 regions. Bias from PCR amplification was corrected by using a synthetic template baseline for primer optimization and for computational correction. The paper's processing steps were these. Only productive sequences were kept, with reads annotated to V, D and J genes according to IMGT and analyzed in immunoSEQ Analyzer. Clonality was calculated as one minus the Shannon entropy normalized by log2 of the number of productive unique sequences. Public and private clones were assessed among the 100 most prevalent clones of each patient and control. A clone was defined as Susac-specific if it was absent from the healthy and MS cohorts, from over a thousand published viral clones and from other ImmuneACCESS disease sequences. Using fastp at Q25 and MiXCR, TCRdb reprocessed the public reads and kept productive beta chains. Merged by CDR3 protein, the rows form single entries marked with the most common genes and DNA. Clone size and V and J calls follow TCRdb, not the original study. The sample table records some 160,000 distinct CDR3 sequences; 90% to 95% of these occur just once. In total, the top ten clones hold more than 0.07% of the sample.

In this chain, TRBV27 is recombined with TRBJ1-4; TRBD1 lines up with 9 middle nucleotides. This TCR came from a human donor in good health. Sequences were obtained from CD4+ T cells from PBMCs. Read as DNA, the sequence is TGTGCCAGCAGTTTCGGGACAGGGAGGGAAAAACTGTTTTTT. This is translated as CASSFGTGREKLFF.